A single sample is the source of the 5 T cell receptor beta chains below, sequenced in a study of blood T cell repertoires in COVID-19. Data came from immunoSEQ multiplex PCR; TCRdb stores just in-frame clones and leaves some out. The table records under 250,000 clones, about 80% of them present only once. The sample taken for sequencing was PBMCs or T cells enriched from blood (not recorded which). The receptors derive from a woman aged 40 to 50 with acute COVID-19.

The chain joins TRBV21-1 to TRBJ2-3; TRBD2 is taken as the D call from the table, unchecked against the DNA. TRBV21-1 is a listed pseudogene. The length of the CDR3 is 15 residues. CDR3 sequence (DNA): TGTGCCAGCAGCAAAGGTCGTCTAGCCCTGGATACGCAGTATTTT. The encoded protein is CASSKGRLALDTQYF.

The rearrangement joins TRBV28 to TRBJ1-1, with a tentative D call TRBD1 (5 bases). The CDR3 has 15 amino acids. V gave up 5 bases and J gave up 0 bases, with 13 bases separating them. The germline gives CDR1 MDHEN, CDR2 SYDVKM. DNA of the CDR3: TGTGCCAGCAGTCTCCGCGGGACGGTGAACACTGAAGCTTTCTTT. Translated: CASSLRGTVNTEAFF.

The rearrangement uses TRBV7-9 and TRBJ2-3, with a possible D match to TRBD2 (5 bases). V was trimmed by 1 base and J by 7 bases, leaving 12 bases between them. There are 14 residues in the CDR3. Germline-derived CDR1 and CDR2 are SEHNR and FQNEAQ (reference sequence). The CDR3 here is CASSLVSGVYTQYF. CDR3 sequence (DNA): TGTGCCAGCAGCTTAGTTTCCGGGGTGTATACGCAGTATTTT.

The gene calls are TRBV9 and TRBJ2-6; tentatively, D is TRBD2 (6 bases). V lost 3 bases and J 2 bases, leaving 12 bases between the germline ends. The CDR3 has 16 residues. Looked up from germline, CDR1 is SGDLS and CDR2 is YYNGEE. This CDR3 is CASSGGTFPGANVLTF. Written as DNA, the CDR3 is TGTGCCAGCAGCGGCGGGACTTTCCCTGGGGCCAACGTCCTGACTTTC.

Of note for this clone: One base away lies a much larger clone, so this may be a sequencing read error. The CDR3, as DNA: TGTGCCAGCAGCGCTTACAGGAACACTGAAGCTTTCTTT. Translation gives CASSAYRNTEAFF. This rearrangement joins TRBV7-8 to TRBJ1-1; unclear D gene. Trimming took 5 bases from V and 1 from J, leaving 8 bases between them. Per the germline V gene, CDR1 is SGHVS and CDR2 is FQNEAQ. The CDR3 spans 13 residues.